The next 17 T cell receptor beta chains were all read from a single sample in a study of T-cell memory formation after mild COVID-19. TCRdb re-called the 5' RACE reads through MiXCR, storing one row per CDR3 protein. Of about 360,000 distinct CDR3 sequences listed, approximately 12% are singletons. Sequencing input: PBMCs or a T cell subset sorted from them (not recorded which). These receptors all come from a man between 18 and 35 years old who had mild COVID-19 (a few samples of this study predate the infection). Cell type and time point are not known.

The chain employs TRBV10-3 and TRBJ2-7; TRBD2 matches 8 bases. This CDR3 has 14 amino acids. J was trimmed by 4 bases and V by 2 bases; bases with no gene match: 4. CDR1 and CDR2 (germline): ENHRY, SYGVKD. The CDR3 nucleotides read TGTGCCATCAGTGAGGGAGCGGGGGCGTACGAGCAGTACGTC. Translating gives CAISEGAGAYEQYV.

This clonotype showed up just a few times. The J gene is TRBJ2-1, the V gene TRBV7-3, with 7 nucleotides matching TRBD2. Germline V gene sequence: CDR1 SGHTA, CDR2 FQGTGA. J gave up 3 bases and V 5 bases, and 7 bases lay outside the gene matches. This CDR3 region has 15 residues. CDR3 nucleotides: TGTGCCAGCAGCGTCTCTAGCGGACTCTACAATGAGCAGTTCTTC. This translates into CASSVSSGLYNEQFF. The full variable domain, rest sourced from reference TRBV7-3 and TRBJ2-1, is GAGVSQTPSNKVTEKGKYVELRCDPISGHTALYWYRQSLGQGPEFLIYFQGTGAADDSGLPNDRFFAVRPEGSVSTLKIQRTERGDSAVYLCASSVSSGLYNEQFFGPGTRLTVL.

This clonotype was picked up a small number of times. The J gene is TRBJ2-2, the V gene TRBV7-9, with 13 bases identical to TRBD2. The V gene's germline CDR1 is SEHNR and CDR2 FQNEAQ (reference sequence). The J segment lost 5 bases and the V segment lost 6 bases, leaving 24 bases of the junction unmatched. The CDR3 consists of 22 residues. The DNA of the CDR3 is TGTGCCAGCAGTCACAAGAATTCCGGGACTAGCGGGGAAGACCGGGAGACCGGGGAGCTGTTTTTT. This translates into CASSHKNSGTSGEDRETGELFF.

The V gene is TRBV5-4, the J gene TRBJ2-7; perhaps TRBD1 as D (5 bases). This CDR3 is 13 amino acids long. Trimming removed 1 base from V and 6 bases from J, with 11 bases in between. CDR1 SGHNT and CDR2 YYREEE come from the germline V gene (reference sequence). Here the CDR3 reads CASSLNQGTEQYF. Here the CDR3 DNA reads TGTGCCAGCAGCTTGAATCAGGGAACCGAGCAGTACTTC.

This clonotype appeared a few times. This chain links TRBV12-3 or TRBV12-4 with TRBJ1-2; 8 nucleotides align to TRBD1. There are 15 residues in the CDR3. V dropped 2 bases and J dropped 4; count of bases not matched to a gene: 6. As DNA, the CDR3 is TGTGCCAGCAGTTTACGGGACAGGCTCCCCTATGGCTACACCTTC. Its translation is CASSLRDRLPYGYTF.

This clonotype was seen only a few times. The rearrangement uses TRBV12-3 or TRBV12-4 and TRBJ2-5, with a tentative D call TRBD2 (7 bases). The V gene lost 8 bases and the J gene lost 5 bases, with 15 bases spanning the gap. This CDR3 is built from 13 residues. The CDR3 nucleotides read TGTGCCAGCCAACGCGGGGGCACGGAGACCCAGTACTTC. Protein product: CASQRGGTETQYF.

CDR3 in amino acids: CASSSGRAPQETQYF. In nucleotides, the CDR3 is TGTGCCAGCAGCTCTGGCAGGGCCCCGCAAGAGACCCAGTACTTC. The rearrangement links TRBV11-1 to TRBJ2-5, with D perhaps matching TRBD1 (5 bases). The CDR3 totals 15 residues. Germline V gene sequence: CDR1 SGHAT, CDR2 FQDESV (reference sequence). The V and J ends lost 4 bases and 2 bases respectively, with 14 bases between them.

In its sample, this clonotype was seen a few times. This chain uses TRBV7-2 with TRBJ2-3; TRBD1 or TRBD2 may be the D gene (6 bases each). V gave up 3 bases and J gave up 0 bases, with 19 bases separating them. The CDR3 is made up of 18 amino acids. Germline V lookup: CDR1 SGHTA, CDR2 FQGNSA. CDR3 nucleotides: TGTGCCAGCAGCTTTACTCCAAGGGGGGTTGGGAGCACAGATACGCAGTATTTT. Its protein is CASSFTPRGVGSTDTQYF.

V usage is TRBV5-1 and J usage is TRBJ2-3; 11 nucleotides match TRBD2. Germline V gene lookup returns CDR1 SGHRS and CDR2 YFSETQ. CDR3 length equals 16 residues. The V gene end was trimmed by 4 bases and the J gene end by 2 bases; junction bases not matched to a gene: 6. CDR3: CASSGGTSGFTDTQYF. CDR3 DNA: TGCGCCAGCAGCGGAGGGACTAGCGGATTCACAGATACGCAGTATTTT.

This clonotype was observed a few times. The J gene is TRBJ2-2, the V gene TRBV7-9, with D unresolved. Germline values: CDR1 SEHNR, CDR2 FQNEAQ (reference sequence). Trimming removed 5 bases at V and 6 bases at J, with 4 bases between. The CDR3 totals 11 residues. Written as DNA, the CDR3 is TGTGCCAGCAGCATTTCCGGGGAGCTGTTTTTT. Amino acids: CASSISGELFF.

The chain employs TRBV14 and TRBJ2-7; D gene ambiguous. This CDR3 region has 14 residues. V was trimmed by 4 bases and J by 3 bases, leaving 13 bases between them. Germline V gene data show CDR1 as SGHDN and CDR2 as FVKESK. This CDR3 reads CASSLSDGVYEQYF. The CDR3 nucleotides are TGTGCCAGCAGCCTTTCCGACGGCGTCTACGAGCAGTACTTC.

This chain connects TRBV7-3 to TRBJ1-1, with D tentatively TRBD1 (6 bases). V lost 5 bases and J lost 4, with 14 bases in between. The CDR3 contains 14 residues. Germline CDR1 SGHTA, CDR2 FQGTGA. The CDR3 region is CASSRSGAGTEAFF. DNA of the CDR3: TGTGCCAGCAGCAGATCAGGGGCGGGCACTGAAGCTTTCTTT.

This clonotype was seen ten or more times. V and J are TRBV2 and TRBJ1-1, with 8 bases that match TRBD1. CDR1 is SNHLY, CDR2 FYNNEI, per germline. The V gene end was trimmed by 7 bases and the J gene end by 5 bases; junction bases not matched to a gene: 9. The CDR3 extends over 14 amino acids. CDR3 loop: CASMPAGGWTEAFF. The CDR3, as DNA: TGTGCCAGCATGCCCGCAGGGGGCTGGACTGAAGCTTTCTTT. The variable domain in full, completed from reference TRBV2 and TRBJ1-1, reads EPEVTQTPSHQVTQMGQEVILRCVPISNHLYFYWYRQILGQKVEFLVSFYNNEISEKSEIFDDQFSVERPDGSNFTLKIRSTKLEDSAMYFCASMPAGGWTEAFFGQGTRLTVV.

This clonotype was seen ten or more times. The J gene is TRBJ2-7, the V gene TRBV20-1; 8 bases are shared with TRBD1. Germline values: CDR1 DFQATT, CDR2 SNEGSKA (reference sequence). Trimming removed 4 bases from V and 6 bases from J; junction bases left unmatched: 5. This CDR3 region has 12 residues. The CDR3 loop reads CSAIGQGGEQYF. The CDR3 DNA sequence: TGCAGTGCTATAGGACAGGGAGGCGAGCAGTACTTC.

There are a few counts of this clonotype. The chain links TRBV3-1 to TRBJ1-1, with D uncertain. The CDR3 length is 13 residues. Germline CDR1 and CDR2: LGHDT and YNNKEL (reference sequence). The V end was cut by 0 bases, the J end by 1 base, with 3 bases between. CDR3 sequence reads: CASSQEWNTEAFF. The DNA for the CDR3 is TGTGCCAGCAGCCAAGAATGGAACACTGAAGCTTTCTTT.

This chain uses TRBV7-2 with TRBJ1-2; 8 nucleotides align to TRBD1. The CDR3 consists of 15 residues. V shed 0 bases, J shed 8 bases, and the junction held 8 bases outside the gene matches. Germline V gives CDR1 SGHTA, CDR2 FQGNSA. The CDR3 here is CASSLAVTGAEGYTF. CDR3 coding DNA: TGTGCCAGCAGCTTAGCGGTGACAGGGGCGGAAGGCTACACCTTC.

The chain combines TRBV27 with TRBJ1-1; no definite D call. Germline lookup yields CDR1 MNHEY and CDR2 SMNVEV (reference sequence). The CDR3 is 10 amino acids. V was cut by 8 bases and J by 11 bases, with 12 bases left in between. The CDR3 is CASGAPRAFF. In nucleotides, the CDR3 is TGTGCCAGCGGTGCCCCCCGGGCTTTCTTT.